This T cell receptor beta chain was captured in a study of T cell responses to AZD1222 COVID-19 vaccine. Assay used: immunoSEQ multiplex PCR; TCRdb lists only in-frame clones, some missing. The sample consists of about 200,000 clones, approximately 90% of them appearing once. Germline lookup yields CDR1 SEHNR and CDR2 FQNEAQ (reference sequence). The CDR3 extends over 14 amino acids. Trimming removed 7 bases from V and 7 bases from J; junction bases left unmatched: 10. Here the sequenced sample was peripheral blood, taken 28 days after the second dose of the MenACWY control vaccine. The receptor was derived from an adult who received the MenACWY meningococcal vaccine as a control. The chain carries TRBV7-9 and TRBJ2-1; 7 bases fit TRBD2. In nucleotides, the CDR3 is TGTGCCAGCAACCTACCGGGACTATCGAATGAGCAGTTCTTC. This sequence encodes CASNLPGLSNEQFF.